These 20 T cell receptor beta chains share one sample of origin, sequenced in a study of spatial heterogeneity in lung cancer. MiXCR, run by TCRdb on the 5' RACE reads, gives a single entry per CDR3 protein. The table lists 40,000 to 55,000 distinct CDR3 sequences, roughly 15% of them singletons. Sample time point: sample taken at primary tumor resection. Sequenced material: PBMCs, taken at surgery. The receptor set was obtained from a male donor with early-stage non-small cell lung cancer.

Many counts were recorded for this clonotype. CDR3 DNA sequence: TGCAGCGTTGACCCAGGGTCGGGTTGGGACACCGGGGAGCTGTTTTTT. Translating gives CSVDPGSGWDTGELFF. The V and J genes are TRBV29-1 and TRBJ2-2; perhaps TRBD1 as D (5 bases). Trimming took off 3 bases at V and 3 bases at J, with 17 bases between the two ends. The CDR3 length is 16 residues. The V gene's germline CDR1 is SQVTM and CDR2 ANQGSEA.

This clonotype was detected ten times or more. This CDR3 reads CASSSGPEQFF. CDR3 nucleotide sequence: TGTGCCAGCAGCTCCGGGCCCGAGCAGTTCTTC. The chain uses TRBV7-3 and TRBJ2-1; the D is unclear. V was trimmed by 4 bases and J by 10 bases, leaving 8 bases between them. CDR1 is SGHTA, CDR2 FQGTGA, per germline. The CDR3 has 11 amino acids.

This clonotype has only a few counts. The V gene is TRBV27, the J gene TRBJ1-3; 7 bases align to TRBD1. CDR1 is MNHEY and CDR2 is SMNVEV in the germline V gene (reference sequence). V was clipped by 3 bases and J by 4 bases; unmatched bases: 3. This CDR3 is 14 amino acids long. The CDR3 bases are TGTGCCAGCAGTTTGACAGGGTTAGGAAACACCATATATTTT. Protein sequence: CASSLTGLGNTIYF.

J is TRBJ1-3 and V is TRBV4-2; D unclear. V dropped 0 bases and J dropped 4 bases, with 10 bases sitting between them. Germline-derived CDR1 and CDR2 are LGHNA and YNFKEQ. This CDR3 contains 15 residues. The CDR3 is CASSQEAGSGNTIYF. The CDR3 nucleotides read TGTGCCAGCAGCCAAGAGGCGGGCTCGGGAAACACCATATATTTT.

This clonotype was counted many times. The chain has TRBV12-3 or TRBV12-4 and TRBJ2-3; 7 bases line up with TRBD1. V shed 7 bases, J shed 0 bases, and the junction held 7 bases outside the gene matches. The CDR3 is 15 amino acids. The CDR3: CASIKGAPSTDTQYF. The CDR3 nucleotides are TGTGCCAGCATCAAGGGGGCGCCTAGCACAGATACGCAGTATTTT.

CDR3 region: CASSTTGDTEAFF. The DNA for the CDR3 is TGTGCCAGCTCGACAACAGGGGACACTGAAGCTTTCTTT. J is TRBJ1-1 and V is TRBV18; 7 bases match TRBD1. The trim removed 6 bases at V and 3 bases at J, leaving 4 bases unmatched. Germline V gene lookup returns CDR1 KGHSH and CDR2 LQKENI. CDR3 length equals 13 residues.

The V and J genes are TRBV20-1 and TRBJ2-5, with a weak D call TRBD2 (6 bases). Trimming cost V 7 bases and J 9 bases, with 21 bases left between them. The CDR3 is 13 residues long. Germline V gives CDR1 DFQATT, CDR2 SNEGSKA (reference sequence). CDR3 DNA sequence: TGCAGTGTTCATCGCGGGGCTTTGAGGGCCCAGTACTTC. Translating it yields CSVHRGALRAQYF.

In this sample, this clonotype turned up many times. The CDR3 DNA reads as TGTGCCAGCAGCCAGAGGGACTCGGAGCGGGGAAGCTCCTACGAGCAGTACTTC. As protein: CASSQRDSERGSSYEQYF. The chain recombines TRBV4-2 with TRBJ2-7, with 7 positions matching TRBD2. CDR3 length: 18 amino acids. Trimming took 3 bases from V and 0 from J; bases not matched to a gene: 14. Germline assignment: CDR1 LGHNA and CDR2 YNFKEQ.

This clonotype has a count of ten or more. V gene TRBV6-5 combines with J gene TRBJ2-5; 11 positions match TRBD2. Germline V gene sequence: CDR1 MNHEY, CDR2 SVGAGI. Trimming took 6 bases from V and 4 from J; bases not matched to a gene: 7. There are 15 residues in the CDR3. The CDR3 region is CASRETSGIRETQYF. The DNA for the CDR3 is TGTGCCAGCAGGGAGACTAGCGGGATACGAGAGACCCAGTACTTC.

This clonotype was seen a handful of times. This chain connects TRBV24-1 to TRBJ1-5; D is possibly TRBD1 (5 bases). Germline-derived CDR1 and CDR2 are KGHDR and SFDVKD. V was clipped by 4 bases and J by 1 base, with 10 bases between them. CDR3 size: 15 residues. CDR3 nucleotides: TGTGCCACCAGTGACCCCAGGGAAAGCAATCAGCCCCAGCATTTT. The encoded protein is CATSDPRESNQPQHF.

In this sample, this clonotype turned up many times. CDR3: CASSSPQRALAGADTQYF. The CDR3 DNA reads TGTGCCAGCAGCTCCCCTCAGAGGGCCCTAGCGGGGGCGGATACGCAGTATTTT. This chain links TRBV7-2 with TRBJ2-3; 10 nucleotides match TRBD2. J lost 6 bases, V lost 4 bases, and 16 bases had no gene match. The CDR3 sequence is 18 residues long. Per the germline V gene, CDR1 is SGHTA and CDR2 is FQGNSA.

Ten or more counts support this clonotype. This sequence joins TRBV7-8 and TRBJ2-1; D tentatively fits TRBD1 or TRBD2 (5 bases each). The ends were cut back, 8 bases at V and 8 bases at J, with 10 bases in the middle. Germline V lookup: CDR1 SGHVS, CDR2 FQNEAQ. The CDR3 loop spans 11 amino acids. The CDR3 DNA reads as TGTGCCAGCGCGATGGGGGATGAGCAGTTCTTC. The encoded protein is CASAMGDEQFF.

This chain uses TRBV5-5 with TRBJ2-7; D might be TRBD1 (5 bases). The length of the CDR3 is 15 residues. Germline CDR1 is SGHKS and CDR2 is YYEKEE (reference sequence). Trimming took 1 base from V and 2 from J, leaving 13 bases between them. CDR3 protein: CASSLRQQVTYEQYF. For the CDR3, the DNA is TGTGCCAGCAGCTTGAGACAGCAAGTGACCTACGAGCAGTACTTC.

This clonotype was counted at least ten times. CDR3 in amino acids: CSAPGTKNTGELFF. CDR3 sequence (DNA): TGCAGTGCTCCCGGGACAAAGAACACCGGGGAGCTGTTTTTT. The chain combines TRBV20-1 with TRBJ2-2, with D tentatively TRBD1 (6 bases). Germline CDR1 reads DFQATT; CDR2 reads SNEGSKA (reference sequence). V lost 5 bases and J lost 1, with 11 bases in between. The CDR3 is 14 residues long.

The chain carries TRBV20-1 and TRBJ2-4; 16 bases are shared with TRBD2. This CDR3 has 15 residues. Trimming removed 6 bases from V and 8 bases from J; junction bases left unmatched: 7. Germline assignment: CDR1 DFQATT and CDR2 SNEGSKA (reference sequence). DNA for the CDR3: TGCAGTGCCACGGGACTAGCGGGGGGGCAGGACATTCAGTACTTC. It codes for CSATGLAGGQDIQYF.

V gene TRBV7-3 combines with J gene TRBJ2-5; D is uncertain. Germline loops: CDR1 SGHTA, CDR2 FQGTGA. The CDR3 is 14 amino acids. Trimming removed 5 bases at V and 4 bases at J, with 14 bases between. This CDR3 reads CASSPTPGGETQYF. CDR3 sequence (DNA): TGTGCCAGCAGCCCTACTCCAGGCGGAGAGACCCAGTACTTC.

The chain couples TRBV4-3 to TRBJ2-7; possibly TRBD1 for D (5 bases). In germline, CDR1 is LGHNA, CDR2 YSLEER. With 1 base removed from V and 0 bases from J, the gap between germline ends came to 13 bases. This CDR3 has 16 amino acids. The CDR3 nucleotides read TGCGCCAGCAGCCAAGTGCAGGGAATTAGCTCCTACGAGCAGTACTTC. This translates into CASSQVQGISSYEQYF.

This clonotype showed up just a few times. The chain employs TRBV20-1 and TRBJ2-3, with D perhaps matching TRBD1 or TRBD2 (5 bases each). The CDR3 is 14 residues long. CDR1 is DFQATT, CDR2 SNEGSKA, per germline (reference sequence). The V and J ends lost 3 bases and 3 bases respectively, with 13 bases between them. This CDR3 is CSASMGERTDTQYF. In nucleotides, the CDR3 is TGCAGTGCTAGTATGGGGGAGCGGACAGATACGCAGTATTTT.

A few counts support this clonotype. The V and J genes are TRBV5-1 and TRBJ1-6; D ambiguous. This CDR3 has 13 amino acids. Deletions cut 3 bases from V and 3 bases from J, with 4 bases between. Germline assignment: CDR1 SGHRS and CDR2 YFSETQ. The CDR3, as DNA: TGCGCCAGCAGCTCGGACTATAATTCACCCCTCCACTTT. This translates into CASSSDYNSPLHF.

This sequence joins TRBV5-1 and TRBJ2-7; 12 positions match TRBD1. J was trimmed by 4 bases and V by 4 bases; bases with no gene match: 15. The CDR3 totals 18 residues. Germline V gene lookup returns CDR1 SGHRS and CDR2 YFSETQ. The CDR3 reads CASSAGTGGPGLLYEQYF. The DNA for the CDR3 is TGCGCCAGCAGCGCCGGGACAGGGGGCCCCGGGCTACTTTACGAGCAGTACTTC. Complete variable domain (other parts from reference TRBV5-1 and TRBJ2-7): KAGVTQTPRYLIKTRGQQVTLSCSPISGHRSVSWYQQTPGQGLQFLFEYFSETQRNKGNFPGRFSGRQFSNSRSEMNVSTLELGDSALYLCASSAGTGGPGLLYEQYFGPGTRLTVT.